This entry lists 9 T cell receptor delta chains sequenced from one sample in a study of gamma-delta chains in newborns, infants, children. TCRdb re-identified clones in the reads via CATT. The sample lists under 3,500 delta-chain clones, 46% occurring once. The input for sequencing was blood, taken at baseline. These receptors originate from a child who received the measles vaccine.

The rearrangement uses TRAV29/DV5 and TRDJ1; TRDD3 aligns across 8 bases. Germline loops: CDR1 NSMFDY, CDR2 ISSIKDK. CDR3 length equals 25 residues. With V trimmed by 4 bases and J by 0 bases, 38 bases remained unmatched. CDR3 protein: CAAARGSGLLPPYWAGGHNTDKLIF. CDR3 DNA: TGTGCAGCAGCGAGGGGGAGCGGTCTACTTCCACCTTACTGGGCTGGGGGACATAACACCGATAAACTCATCTTT.

This clone was detected a few times. The chain employs TRDV1 and TRDJ1; the D is unclear. The V end lost 2 bases, the J end lost 0 bases, and 7 bases lay between the germline ends. Germline V CDR1 and CDR2: TSWWSYY, QGS. The CDR3 is 14 residues long. The CDR3 DNA follows: TGTGCTCTTGGGGAAATTGAGGACACCGATAAACTCATCTTT. Its protein is CALGEIEDTDKLIF.

A note on this clone: A much larger clone differs from this one at a single base, so this may be a read error. The rearrangement links TRDV1 to TRDJ1; D perhaps matches TRDD3 (5 bases). V was cut by 2 bases and J by 0 bases, with 22 bases left in between. The CDR3 covers 19 residues. Germline CDR1 is TSWWSYY and CDR2 is QGS. The CDR3 protein is CALGETPIPRGMYTDKLIF. Here the CDR3 DNA reads TGTGCTCTTGGGGAAACCCCTATCCCACGCGGGATGTACACCGATAAACTCATCTTT.

Turning to this clone: Since a much larger clone is just one base distant, this may be a read error. The chain joins TRDV1 to TRDJ1; 9 bases agree with TRDD2. V shed 2 bases, J shed 0 bases, and the junction held 25 bases outside the gene matches. Germline V gene sequence: CDR1 TSWWSYY, CDR2 QGS. The CDR3 has 23 residues. The CDR3 nucleotides read TGTGCTCTTGGGGAAGCCGGTGCCCCTTCCTACGTCTGTGGGTCGGAGGACACCGATAAACTCATCTTT. Translation gives CALGEAGAPSYVCGSEDTDKLIF.

The V call is TRDV3, the J call TRDJ1, with 9 bases identical to TRDD3. The CDR3 is 22 residues long. Germline lookup yields CDR1 TVYSNPD and CDR2 GDNSRS (reference sequence). The V segment lost 2 bases and the J segment 0 bases; nucleotides outside the gene matches: 28. The CDR3 coding sequence is TGTGCCTTTTTGACGCGTTGGTCTTGGATACTAGGGGATACGAGGTACACCGATAAACTCATCTTT. This codes for CAFLTRWSWILGDTRYTDKLIF.

This clone is medium-sized (0.01 to 0.1%) by share. The chain couples TRDV1 to TRDJ1; D uncertain. The CDR3 covers 16 residues. Trimming cost V 1 base and J 0 bases, with 12 bases left between them. The germline V gene encodes CDR1 TSWWSYY and CDR2 QGS. This chain's CDR3 is CALGERSPLYTDKLIF. CDR3 DNA: TGTGCTCTTGGGGAACGCTCCCCCTTATACACCGATAAACTCATCTTT.

Notes on this clone: Being one base from a much bigger clone, this may be a read error. This CDR3 is also generated by other DNA sequences in the sample. This rearrangement joins TRAV29/DV5 to TRDJ1; weak D call: TRDD2 (5 bases). The germline gives CDR1 NSMFDY, CDR2 ISSIKDK. The CDR3 length is 17 residues. This CDR3 reads CAASSFLWECVDDKLIF. The CDR3 DNA is TGCGCAGCAAGCTCATTCCTGTGGGAATGTGTAGACGATAAACTCATCTTT.

This clone has a handful of counts. The chain links TRDV1 to TRDJ1, with 7 bases that match TRDD2. The CDR3 is 21 amino acids. V shed 1 base and J 0 bases; nucleotides not matched to a gene: 20. Looked up from germline, CDR1 is TSWWSYY and CDR2 is QGS. In DNA form, the CDR3 reads TGTGCTCTTGGGGAACCACACCACCTTCCTCCCCAGAGCTGGTACACCGATAAACTCATCTTT. It codes for CALGEPHHLPPQSWYTDKLIF.

Note on this clone: This may be a read error: a much more frequent sequence differs by one nucleotide. Other DNA sequences in this sample translate to the same CDR3. CDR3 amino acids: CALADWGTYLKYTDKLIF. CDR3 bases: TGTGCTCTCGCGGACTGGGGGACCTATTTGAAGTACACCGATAAACTCATCTTT. The chain links TRDV1 to TRDJ1, with 9 bases aligning to TRDD3. V shed 9 bases and J 0 bases; nucleotides not matched to a gene: 17. Germline-derived CDR1 and CDR2 are TSWWSYY and QGS. The CDR3 is made up of 18 amino acids.